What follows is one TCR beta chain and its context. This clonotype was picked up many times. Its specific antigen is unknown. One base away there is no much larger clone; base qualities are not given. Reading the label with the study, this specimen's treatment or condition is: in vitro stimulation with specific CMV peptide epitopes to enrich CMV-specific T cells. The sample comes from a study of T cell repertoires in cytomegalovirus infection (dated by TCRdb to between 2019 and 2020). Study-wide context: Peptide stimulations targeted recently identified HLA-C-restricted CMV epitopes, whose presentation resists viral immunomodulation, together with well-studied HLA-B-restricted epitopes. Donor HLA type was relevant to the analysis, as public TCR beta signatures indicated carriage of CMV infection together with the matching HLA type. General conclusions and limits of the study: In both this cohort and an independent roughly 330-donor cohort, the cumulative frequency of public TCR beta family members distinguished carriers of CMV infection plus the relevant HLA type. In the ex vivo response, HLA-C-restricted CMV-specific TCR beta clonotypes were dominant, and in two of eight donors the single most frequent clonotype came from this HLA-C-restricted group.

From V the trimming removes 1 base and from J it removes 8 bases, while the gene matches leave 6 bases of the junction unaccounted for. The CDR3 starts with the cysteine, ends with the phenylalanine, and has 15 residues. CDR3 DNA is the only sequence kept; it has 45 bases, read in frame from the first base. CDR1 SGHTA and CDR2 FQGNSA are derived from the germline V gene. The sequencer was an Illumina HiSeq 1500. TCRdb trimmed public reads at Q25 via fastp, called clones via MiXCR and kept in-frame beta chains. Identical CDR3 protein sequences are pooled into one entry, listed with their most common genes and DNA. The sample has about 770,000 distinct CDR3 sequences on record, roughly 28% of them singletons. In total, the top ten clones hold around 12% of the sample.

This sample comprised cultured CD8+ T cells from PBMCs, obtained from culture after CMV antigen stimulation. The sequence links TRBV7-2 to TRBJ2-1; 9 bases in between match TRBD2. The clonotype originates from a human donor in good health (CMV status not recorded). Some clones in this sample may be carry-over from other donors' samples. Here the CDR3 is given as CASSLDGSGGDEQFF. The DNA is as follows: TGTGCCAGCAGCTTAGACGGTAGCGGGGGCGATGAGCAGTTCTTC.